The 6 T cell receptor beta chains presented below share a single source sample, sequenced in a study of lymphopenia after photon versus proton radiotherapy. Only in-frame clones appear in the TCRdb table, and some are missing; sequencing was by immunoSEQ multiplex PCR. The sample lists around 150,000 clones, 75% to 90% occurring once. This sample comprised peripheral blood, obtained from a patient treated with photon-based radiotherapy. The receptors originated from a man aged 50 to 60 with gastric cancer.

The V and J genes are TRBV6-6 and TRBJ1-2; no clear D. The V gene lost 2 bases and the J gene lost 5 bases, with 12 bases spanning the gap. This CDR3 region has 14 residues. Per germline, CDR1 MNHNY and CDR2 SVGAGI (reference sequence). The CDR3 DNA reads as TGTGCCAGCAGTTACGGGAACAGTGGATATGGCTACACCTTC. This sequence encodes CASSYGNSGYGYTF.

This chain joins TRBV27 and TRBJ2-1, with D hard to call. This CDR3 has 17 residues. Germline CDR1 is MNHEY and CDR2 is SMNVEV (reference sequence). V was clipped by 0 bases and J by 6 bases, with 18 bases between them. CDR3: CASSLSRPMVVINEQFF. The DNA of the CDR3 is TGTGCCAGCAGTTTATCGCGACCCATGGTGGTGATCAATGAGCAGTTCTTC.

V and J are TRBV29-1 and TRBJ1-2; 9 positions agree with TRBD1. The germline V gene has CDR1 SQVTM and CDR2 ANQGSEA. This CDR3 has 12 amino acids. V dropped 5 bases and J dropped 6; count of bases not matched to a gene: 4. DNA for the CDR3: TGCAGCGTTTGGGGACAGGGTGATGGCTACACCTTC. This gives the protein CSVWGQGDGYTF.

Worth noting for this clone: This sample includes further DNA sequences coding for the same CDR3. The V gene is TRBV28, the J gene TRBJ2-7; D is ambiguous. Between the trimmed V and J ends, which lost 6 bases and 4 bases, there was a span of 10 bases. Germline loops: CDR1 MDHEN, CDR2 SYDVKM. CDR3 length equals 12 residues. The DNA for the CDR3 is TGTGCCAGCAGCCTGGACGGGTACGAGCAGTACTTC. This translates into CASSLDGYEQYF.

This sequence joins TRBV6-5 and TRBJ2-1; 10 bases match TRBD1. The germline gives CDR1 MNHEY, CDR2 SVGAGI. V gave up 6 bases and J gave up 8 bases; unmatched junction bases: 7. The CDR3 runs 14 residues. CDR3: CASSTGTGVDEQFF. The CDR3 nucleotides read TGTGCCAGCAGCACCGGGACAGGGGTCGATGAGCAGTTCTTC.

The chain has TRBV19 and TRBJ2-1; TRBD2 matches 16 bases. The CDR3 has 15 residues. With V trimmed by 7 bases and J by 8 bases, 5 bases remained unmatched. The V gene's germline CDR1 is LNHDA and CDR2 SQIVND (reference sequence). The CDR3 loop is CASNPGLAGGHEQFF. The CDR3 nucleotides read TGTGCCAGTAACCCGGGACTAGCGGGAGGGCATGAGCAGTTCTTC.